A selection of T cell receptor beta chains follows, all from one sample in a study of CXCR3-negative and CXCR3-positive naive CD8 T cells. Following a re-call of the 5' RACE reads, TCRdb has one entry per CDR3 protein and lacks DNA. Across 100,000 to 150,000 distinct CDR3 sequences, the top ten clones capture just under 0.5% of the sample. Sequencing was carried out using naive CXCR3- CD8+ T cells from blood. The source of these receptors is a human donor in good health. Some clones in this sample may be carry-over from other donors' samples. Both conserved end residues are part of each CDR3.

v_gene: TRBV4-1; j_gene: TRBJ2-5; CDR3aa: CASSQAGVQETQYF
v_gene: TRBV21-1; j_gene: TRBJ1-5; CDR3aa: CASSMAQNQPQHF
v_gene: TRBV5-1; j_gene: TRBJ2-4; CDR3aa: CASSSHLNTDSNKNIQYF
v_gene: TRBV19; j_gene: TRBJ2-7; CDR3aa: CASSPQGTANYEQYF
v_gene: TRBV7-9; j_gene: TRBJ2-6; CDR3aa: CASSFSAEGAGANVLTF
v_gene: TRBV5-1; j_gene: TRBJ1-3; CDR3aa: CASSFEGSGNTIYF
v_gene: TRBV21-1; j_gene: TRBJ2-4; CDR3aa: CASSKEGGLAKNIQYF
v_gene: TRBV7-2; j_gene: TRBJ2-7; CDR3aa: CASSLWLAEAYEQYF
v_gene: TRBV4-1; j_gene: TRBJ2-1; CDR3aa: CASSQGTSGSYNEQFF
v_gene: TRBV7-9; j_gene: TRBJ2-1; CDR3aa: CASSSPFTYNEQFF
v_gene: TRBV27; j_gene: TRBJ1-5; CDR3aa: CASSKQGFYQPQHF
v_gene: TRBV29-1; j_gene: TRBJ1-3; CDR3aa: CSVGDSSSGNTIYF
v_gene: TRBV4-2; j_gene: TRBJ2-7; CDR3aa: CASSPGGGYEQYF
v_gene: TRBV7-9; j_gene: TRBJ1-1; CDR3aa: CASSPWRGLDSEAFF
v_gene: TRBV4-1; j_gene: TRBJ2-7; CDR3aa: CASSPERDWTYEQYF
v_gene: TRBV28; j_gene: TRBJ2-7; CDR3aa: CASTLGTGGSEQYF
v_gene: TRBV7-8; j_gene: TRBJ2-7; CDR3aa: CASSSPPGSPSYEQYF
v_gene: TRBV19; j_gene: TRBJ2-3; CDR3aa: CASSMVQGRGADTQYF
v_gene: TRBV14; j_gene: TRBJ2-1; CDR3aa: CASSQFRNNEQFF
v_gene: TRBV15; j_gene: TRBJ2-7; CDR3aa: CATSPGDSYEQYF
v_gene: TRBV11-2; j_gene: TRBJ2-7; CDR3aa: CASSLNNPNEQYF
v_gene: TRBV7-2; j_gene: TRBJ2-1; CDR3aa: CASSFADNEQFF
v_gene: TRBV6-6; j_gene: TRBJ2-2; CDR3aa: CASSYPGELFF
v_gene: TRBV11-2; j_gene: TRBJ2-2; CDR3aa: CASSLRGTLNTGELFF
v_gene: TRBV20-1; j_gene: TRBJ2-5; CDR3aa: CSARDLTSGTQETQYF
v_gene: TRBV24-1; j_gene: TRBJ2-1; CDR3aa: CATSDRRLLYNEQFF
v_gene: TRBV27; j_gene: TRBJ1-2; CDR3aa: CASSGTGGLDYGYTF
v_gene: TRBV29-1; j_gene: TRBJ1-2; CDR3aa: CSVEGASWQGAAGYTF
v_gene: TRBV20-1; j_gene: TRBJ2-7; CDR3aa: CSARLAGIYEQYF
v_gene: TRBV3-1; j_gene: TRBJ2-6; CDR3aa: CASSHISGANVLTF
v_gene: TRBV7-9; j_gene: TRBJ2-7; CDR3aa: CASRGATDYEQYF
v_gene: TRBV6-5; j_gene: TRBJ2-2; CDR3aa: CASSYWAGTGELFF
v_gene: TRBV5-6; j_gene: TRBJ1-5; CDR3aa: CACSPMDIGPPNQPQHF
v_gene: TRBV7-2; j_gene: TRBJ2-1; CDR3aa: CASPHERLADSSYNEQFF
v_gene: TRBV7-9; j_gene: TRBJ1-4; CDR3aa: CASSLARTNEKLFF
v_gene: TRBV29-1; j_gene: TRBJ2-6; CDR3aa: CSANLGQPSGANVLTF
v_gene: TRBV11-2; j_gene: TRBJ2-1; CDR3aa: CASSSRLAGGNEQFF
v_gene: TRBV21-1; j_gene: TRBJ1-2; CDR3aa: CASRKGVGGYTF
v_gene: TRBV25-1; j_gene: TRBJ2-2; CDR3aa: CASSGQSTGELFF
v_gene: TRBV20-1; j_gene: TRBJ2-3; CDR3aa: CSAGTSTDTQYF
v_gene: TRBV28; j_gene: TRBJ2-1; CDR3aa: CASNPLHYNEQFF